Listed below are T cell receptor beta chains from one sample, sequenced in a study of CD8 T cells in ankylosing spondylitis. TCRdb re-analysed the 5' RACE reads in MiXCR, keeping a single row per CDR3 protein. Of some 52,000 distinct CDR3 sequences in the sample, 6.5% to 9% were seen once. Sequenced: blood, either unsorted or a sorted T cell fraction (not recorded which). These receptors were taken from a female donor with ankylosing spondylitis or in good health (not recorded which). CDR3s include the opening cysteine and the closing phenylalanine or tryptophan. A D gene is named only where the DNA matches it firmly. Clone size is stated in some rows and not others, as once, few, many or a class when expanded.

abundance | d_gene | j_gene | v_gene | CDR3aa | CDR3nt
medium-sized | NA | TRBJ1-1 | TRBV4-3 | CASSQDRNTEAFF | TGCGCCAGCAGCCAAGACCGGAACACTGAAGCTTTCTTT
NA | NA | TRBJ2-1 | TRBV6-1 | CATTGDLGRSYNEQFF | TGTGCCACCACGGGGGACCTAGGGAGGTCCTACAATGAGCAGTTCTTC
many | NA | TRBJ1-6 | TRBV11-2 | CASSFSTLSPLHF | TGTGCCAGCAGCTTCTCAACCCTATCACCCCTCCACTTT
many | TRBD2 | TRBJ2-1 | TRBV2 | CASSEGGGFGSYNEQFF | TGTGCCAGCAGTGAAGGGGGGGGTTTCGGCTCCTACAATGAGCAGTTCTTC
many | NA | TRBJ1-1 | TRBV12-3/TRBV12-4 | CASRTTGRSEAFF | TGTGCCAGCAGAACCACAGGTCGCAGTGAAGCTTTCTTT
many | NA | TRBJ2-7 | TRBV20-1 | CSARDPDSSIPYEQYF | TGCAGTGCTAGAGACCCGGACTCCTCTATTCCCTACGAGCAGTACTTC
few | NA | TRBJ2-4 | TRBV10-3 | CAISESPGRDTKNIQYF | TGTGCCATCAGTGAGTCCCCCGGCAGGGATACCAAAAACATTCAGTACTTC
many | NA | TRBJ1-1 | TRBV20-1 | CSARDPNTEAFF | TGCAGTGCTAGGGACCCGAACACTGAAGCTTTCTTT
many | NA | TRBJ2-3 | TRBV20-1 | CRAGPDTQYF | TGCAGGGCTGGCCCAGATACGCAGTATTTT
many | NA | TRBJ1-1 | TRBV5-1 | CASSPGGVGNTEAFF | TGCGCCAGCAGCCCGGGAGGGGTAGGGAACACTGAAGCTTTCTTT
many | NA | TRBJ2-1 | TRBV18 | CASSPRTVSYNEQFF | TGTGCCAGCTCTCCAAGGACAGTCTCCTACAATGAGCAGTTCTTC
many | NA | TRBJ1-5 | TRBV20-1 | CSARDSTLRAANQPQHF | TGCAGTGCTAGAGATTCCACTTTAAGGGCAGCTAATCAGCCCCAGCATTTT
many | NA | TRBJ1-6 | TRBV5-1 | CASSLQLDRNSPLHF | TGCGCCAGCAGCTTGCAGTTGGACAGAAATTCACCCCTCCACTTT
many | TRBD1 | TRBJ1-2 | TRBV7-2 | CASSLGTGGYYGYTF | TGTGCCAGCAGCTTAGGGACAGGGGGCTACTATGGCTACACCTTC
many | NA | TRBJ1-1 | TRBV6-5 | CASSRDTYTEAFF | TGTGCCAGCAGTAGGGACACCTACACTGAAGCTTTCTTT
many | TRBD2 | TRBJ2-7 | TRBV7-6 | CASSFRTSGESYEQYF | TGTGCCAGCAGCTTCCGGACTAGCGGGGAATCCTACGAGCAGTACTTC
many | NA | TRBJ2-1 | TRBV27 | CASSLSPGYNEQFF | TGTGCCAGCAGTTTATCGCCAGGATACAATGAGCAGTTCTTC
few | TRBD1 | TRBJ1-5 | TRBV6-1 | CASRITGAADHGNQPQHF | TGTGCCAGCAGAATCACAGGGGCCGCGGATCACGGCAATCAGCCCCAGCATTTT
many | NA | TRBJ2-1 | TRBV5-1 | CASSLSTGRNNEQFF | TGCGCCAGCAGCTTGTCAACCGGACGGAACAATGAGCAGTTCTTC
many | NA | TRBJ2-3 | TRBV7-9 | CASSWTGSSTDTQYF | TGTGCCAGCAGCTGGACTGGATCTAGCACAGATACGCAGTATTTT
many | TRBD1 | TRBJ1-1 | TRBV27 | CASWDRGRGTEAFF | TGTGCCAGTTGGGACAGGGGGCGCGGGACTGAAGCTTTCTTT
many | TRBD1 | TRBJ1-2 | TRBV6-2/TRBV6-3 | CAVRGNYGYTF | TGTGCCGTCAGGGGGAACTATGGCTACACCTTC
NA | NA | TRBJ2-3 | TRBV7-2 | CASSLGQLTGDTQYF | TGTGCCAGCAGCTTAGGACAGCTGACTGGAGATACGCAGTATTTT
many | NA | TRBJ2-3 | TRBV18 | CASSAGRTDTQYF | TGTGCCAGCTCAGCGGGTCGCACAGATACGCAGTATTTT
many | NA | TRBJ2-5 | TRBV5-1 | CASSLTGDPQETQYF | TGCGCCAGCAGCTTGACCGGGGATCCACAAGAGACCCAGTACTTC
few | NA | TRBJ2-5 | TRBV5-1 | CASSLSGAQETQYF | TGCGCCAGCAGCTTGTCTGGGGCCCAAGAGACCCAGTACTTC
many | NA | TRBJ1-1 | TRBV12-3/TRBV12-4 | CASSLVRYTEAFF | TGTGCCAGCAGTTTAGTCAGGTATACTGAAGCTTTCTTT
many | NA | TRBJ2-3 | TRBV27 | CASSLDMVTDTQYF | TGTGCCAGCAGCTTGGACATGGTCACAGATACGCAGTATTTT
many | TRBD1 | TRBJ1-6 | TRBV5-1 | CASTPQTGGNSPLHF | TGCGCCAGCACACCCCAGACAGGGGGAAATTCACCCCTCCACTTT
NA | TRBD2 | TRBJ2-1 | TRBV3-1 | CASSQVSGGANEQFF | TGTGCCAGCAGCCAAGTTAGCGGGGGAGCCAATGAGCAGTTCTTC
many | NA | TRBJ1-1 | TRBV30 | CAWSETVNTEAFF | TGTGCCTGGAGTGAGACAGTGAACACTGAAGCTTTCTTT
many | TRBD1 | TRBJ1-2 | TRBV6-1 | CASTAQGPSYGYTF | TGTGCCAGCACCGCACAGGGGCCCTCCTATGGCTACACCTTC
many | NA | TRBJ1-5 | TRBV10-3 | CAISNAGGGNQPQHF | TGTGCCATCAGTAACGCTGGGGGGGGCAATCAGCCCCAGCATTTT
many | NA | TRBJ2-3 | TRBV5-5 | CASSLGQGADTQYF | TGTGCCAGCAGCTTAGGTCAGGGTGCAGATACGCAGTATTTT
NA | NA | TRBJ2-3 | TRBV9 | CASSVEGGAASTDTQYF | TGTGCCAGCAGCGTAGAGGGTGGGGCAGCTAGCACAGATACGCAGTATTTT
few | NA | TRBJ2-1 | TRBV6-2/TRBV6-3 | CASSYVQGGWEQFF | TGTGCCAGCAGCTACGTCCAGGGGGGGTGGGAGCAGTTCTTC
many | NA | TRBJ1-5 | TRBV29-1 | CSVGGWNQPQHF | TGCAGCGTTGGAGGATGGAACCAGCCCCAGCATTTT
NA | NA | TRBJ2-4 | TRBV7-9 | CASSLGVGTPRQYF | TGTGCCAGCAGCTTAGGAGTGGGGACTCCCCGACAGTACTTC
few | TRBD1 | TRBJ2-5 | TRBV7-2 | CASSQGTGRETQYF | TGTGCCAGCAGCCAAGGGACAGGGCGAGAGACCCAGTACTTC
many | TRBD1 | TRBJ2-1 | TRBV6-1 | CASRRNSGQGGYNEQFF | TGTGCCAGCAGGCGAAATTCGGGACAGGGGGGGTACAATGAGCAGTTCTTC
many | NA | TRBJ1-4 | TRBV20-1 | CSATWDIGEKLFF | TGCAGTGCTACATGGGACATTGGGGAAAAACTGTTTTTT
many | NA | TRBJ1-5 | TRBV12-3/TRBV12-4 | CASSLNWGPDQPQHF | TGTGCCAGCAGTTTGAATTGGGGTCCGGATCAGCCCCAGCATTTT
many | NA | TRBJ2-5 | TRBV11-2 | CASSSWTDQETQYF | TGTGCCAGCAGCTCCTGGACAGACCAAGAGACCCAGTACTTC
many | NA | TRBJ1-1 | TRBV4-1 | CASSLNSGGPTEAFF | TGCGCCAGCAGCCTCAACTCGGGGGGGCCCACTGAAGCTTTCTTT
NA | TRBD1 | TRBJ1-1 | TRBV12-3/TRBV12-4 | CASSSGQGGTEAFF | TGTGCCAGCAGTTCCGGACAGGGCGGCACTGAAGCTTTCTTT
few | NA | TRBJ2-1 | TRBV7-2 | CASSLGPAAQFF | TGTGCCAGCAGCTTAGGCCCCGCGGCGCAGTTCTTC
many | TRBD1 | TRBJ2-7 | TRBV4-2 | CASSQVRSGTGYYEQYF | TGTGCCAGCAGCCAAGTGCGTTCCGGGACAGGATACTACGAGCAGTACTTC
many | NA | TRBJ1-4 | TRBV14 | CASSQFLDGRSNEKLFF | TGTGCCAGCAGCCAATTCCTGGACGGGAGGAGTAATGAAAAACTGTTTTTT
many | TRBD1 | TRBJ2-7 | TRBV20-1 | CSARTQGASYEQYF | TGCAGTGCTAGAACACAGGGGGCTTCCTACGAGCAGTACTTC
many | NA | TRBJ2-3 | TRBV29-1 | CSVGWDTQYF | TGCAGCGTTGGCTGGGATACGCAGTATTTT
many | NA | TRBJ1-5 | TRBV2 | CASRDSKNQPQHF | TGTGCCAGCAGGGACAGTAAGAATCAGCCCCAGCATTTT
many | TRBD2 | TRBJ2-4 | TRBV28 | CASSSRRGGIAKNIQYF | TGTGCCAGCAGTTCGCGCCGGGGGGGGATAGCCAAAAACATTCAGTACTTC
many | NA | TRBJ1-1 | TRBV27 | CASSFGAHTEAFF | TGTGCCAGCAGTTTCGGGGCACACACTGAAGCTTTCTTT
many | NA | TRBJ1-5 | TRBV7-2 | CASSFAAANNQPQHF | TGTGCCAGCAGCTTTGCGGCGGCAAACAATCAGCCCCAGCATTTT
many | TRBD2 | TRBJ2-3 | TRBV20-1 | CSARTGGDTQYF | TGCAGTGCTAGAACGGGGGGAGATACGCAGTATTTT